The table lists the clone carrying this TCR beta chain with many counts. They got blood RNA out of unsorted whole blood and also pulled out germline DNA. The data were taken from a study of tumor-infiltrating lymphocytes in primary liver carcinoma. Synthesis of TCR beta cDNA was carried out from 500 ng total RNA with a constant-region primer. TCR beta libraries came from three nested multiplex PCR rounds using slightly modified ARM-PCR. TCRdb called the multiplex PCR reads again in MiXCR, with one record for every CDR3 protein. The sample contains fewer than 350,000 distinct CDR3 sequences, over 55% of which appear only once. The receptor was derived from a man aged 40-49 years with primary liver carcinoma and hepatitis B virus infection. The sequenced sample was peripheral blood.

The CDR3 spells CASSLYRTANTGELFF. CDR3 DNA: TGTGCCAGCAGTTTATACAGGACCGCGAACACCGGGGAGCTGTTTTTT. The V call is TRBV12-3 or TRBV12-4, the J call TRBJ2-2, with D perhaps matching TRBD1 (5 bases). Trimming left V 2 bases short and J 0 bases short, with 10 bases between. This CDR3 region has 16 residues.